Listed here are 12 T cell receptor beta chains from one sample, sequenced in a study of blood T cells in healthy people across ages. Together with a sample-barcoded 5' primer, a J-beta primer mix was included in a second PCR lasting about 6 to 11 cycles. TCRdb ran MiXCR on the 5' RACE reads and lists one entry per CDR3 protein. The sample lists approximately 600,000 distinct CDR3 sequences; roughly 53% were seen once. Sequences were obtained from blood. These receptors all come from a man in his fifties or sixties in good health.

The table lists this clonotype with a few counts. The chain joins TRBV5-1 to TRBJ1-5; a weak D match, TRBD1 (6 bases). Trimming removed 0 bases from V and 4 bases from J, with 11 bases in between. Germline V gene lookup returns CDR1 SGHRS and CDR2 YFSETQ. The CDR3 runs 15 residues. DNA for the CDR3: TGCGCCAGCAGCTTGGCAGGGGTTCGGAATCAGCCCCAGCATTTT. This sequence encodes CASSLAGVRNQPQHF.

This clonotype came up a few times. The chain carries TRBV6-5 and TRBJ1-4; D remains ambiguous. The CDR3 sequence is 13 residues long. Trimming took 4 bases from V and 8 from J, leaving 11 bases between them. Germline lookup yields CDR1 MNHEY and CDR2 SVGAGI. CDR3: CASSCGLKEKLFF. The DNA for the CDR3 is TGTGCCAGCAGTTGCGGCTTGAAGGAAAAACTGTTTTTT.

This chain connects TRBV6-5 to TRBJ2-5; 7 bases align to TRBD1. J lost 1 base, V lost 0 bases, and 2 bases had no gene match. This CDR3 contains 15 residues. CDR1 is MNHEY, CDR2 SVGAGI, per germline. The CDR3 coding sequence is TGTGCCAGCAGTTACTCGGGACAGTTCCAAGAGACCCAGTACTTC. Translation gives CASSYSGQFQETQYF.

This rearrangement joins TRBV11-2 to TRBJ2-4, with D uncertain. The better agreement between TRBJ2-5 and the DNA end casts doubt on the J call. The germline V gene encodes CDR1 SGHAT and CDR2 FQNNGV. This CDR3 region has 14 residues. CDR3 nucleotide sequence: TGTGCCAGCAGCTTAACACAACGCCAAGAGACCCAGTACTTC. Protein product: CASSLTQRQETQYF.

V gene TRBV11-2 combines with J gene TRBJ2-3; D could derive from TRBD1 or TRBD2 (5 bases each). The V end lost 5 bases, the J end lost 8 bases, and 11 bases lay between the germline ends. The CDR3 covers 12 residues. From germline, CDR1 is SGHAT and CDR2 FQNNGV. The CDR3 DNA is TGTGCCAGCAGCCACCCCGGGACTACGCAGTATTTT. This sequence encodes CASSHPGTTQYF.

This clonotype was seen a handful of times. The chain couples TRBV12-3 or TRBV12-4 to TRBJ1-3; D unresolved. The CDR3 runs to 13 residues. V was clipped by 1 base and J by 6 bases, with 7 bases between them. CDR3 in amino acids: CASSLGAVNTIYF. The CDR3 DNA is TGTGCCAGCAGTTTAGGGGCCGTAAACACCATATATTTT.

The chain joins TRBV7-2 to TRBJ2-7; D is possibly TRBD1 or TRBD2 (7 bases each). The CDR3 consists of 15 residues. Germline CDR1 reads SGHTA; CDR2 reads FQGNSA. The germline V and J ends were trimmed by 5 bases and 0 bases, with 14 bases remaining between them. CDR3 loop: CASSRQGGVSYEQYF. CDR3 nucleotide sequence: TGTGCCAGCAGCCGACAGGGAGGGGTCTCCTACGAGCAGTACTTC.

DNA for the CDR3: TGTGCCAGCAGCCAGTCAGGGGGCGCAAAAGCTTTCTTT. As protein: CASSQSGGAKAFF. The V call is TRBV3-1, the J call TRBJ1-1; 8 bases match TRBD1. J lost 9 bases, V lost 3 bases, and 6 bases had no gene match. Germline CDR1 reads LGHDT; CDR2 reads YNNKEL (reference sequence). CDR3 size: 13 residues. The entire variable domain, with the rest obtained from reference TRBV3-1 and TRBJ1-1, is as follows: DTAVSQTPKYLVTQMGNDKSIKCEQNLGHDTMYWYKQDSKKFLKIMFSYNNKELIINETVPNRFSPKSPDKAHLNLHINSLELGDSAVYFCASSQSGGAKAFFGQGTRLTVV.

The rearrangement joins TRBV27 to TRBJ2-5; D ambiguous. The DNA end favors TRBJ2-7, so the J call may be wrong. Germline assignment: CDR1 MNHEY and CDR2 SMNVEV (reference sequence). This CDR3 contains 14 residues. As DNA, the CDR3 is TGTGCCAGCAGTCCATCGGCAGCCGGATACGAGCAGTACTTC. Its protein product is CASSPSAAGYEQYF.

The chain has TRBV2 and TRBJ2-5; no clear D gene. V was clipped by 4 bases and J by 2 bases, with 11 bases between them. Per the germline V gene, CDR1 is SNHLY and CDR2 is FYNNEI. CDR3 length: 14 amino acids. The CDR3 sequence: CASSGSSQQETQYF. In DNA, the CDR3 is TGTGCCAGCAGTGGCAGCAGCCAACAAGAGACCCAGTACTTC.

The chain is built from TRBV7-2 and TRBJ2-1; D not resolved. Germline values: CDR1 SGHTA, CDR2 FQGNSA. The CDR3 totals 14 residues. V lost 3 bases and J lost 7, with 13 bases in between. For the CDR3, the DNA is TGTGCCAGCAGCTTGTCCAGCGATATTAATGAGCAGTTCTTC. Protein sequence: CASSLSSDINEQFF.

CDR3 DNA: TGTGCCACCAGCAGAGATCGAAACTTCAATGAGCAGTTCTTC. Translating gives CATSRDRNFNEQFF. This chain uses TRBV15 with TRBJ2-1; D gene uncertain. V gave up 0 bases and J gave up 6 bases, with 9 bases separating them. Germline V gene sequence: CDR1 LNHNV, CDR2 YYDKDF (reference sequence). This CDR3 comprises 14 residues.